Listed below are T cell receptor beta chains from one sample, sequenced in a study of monozygotic twins with inflammatory bowel disease. TCRdb reprocessed the 5' RACE reads; each CDR3 protein has one entry and no DNA is given. The specimen's table records about 160,000 distinct CDR3 sequences. Sequencing was performed on blood. These receptors all stem from a human donor with ulcerative colitis or Crohn's disease, or a healthy co-twin of an affected twin (not recorded which). CDR3s include the opening cysteine and the closing phenylalanine or tryptophan. Fields, in order: V gene, J gene, CDR3 protein.

v_gene: TRBV7-2
j_gene: TRBJ2-1
CDR3aa: CASSLSGAVGYNEQFF

v_gene: TRBV4-2
j_gene: TRBJ2-2
CDR3aa: CASSPSSAPELGELFF

v_gene: TRBV6-2/TRBV6-3
j_gene: TRBJ2-1
CDR3aa: CASSYRRVGVNEQFF

v_gene: TRBV12-3/TRBV12-4
j_gene: TRBJ2-1
CDR3aa: CASSLGAGTYNEQFF

v_gene: TRBV20-1
j_gene: TRBJ2-3
CDR3aa: CSARGGAPTDTQYF

v_gene: TRBV7-9
j_gene: TRBJ1-2
CDR3aa: CASSVYYGYTF

v_gene: TRBV7-9
j_gene: TRBJ2-5
CDR3aa: CASSLVSQETQYF

v_gene: TRBV27
j_gene: TRBJ1-5
CDR3aa: CASSYLPNQPQHF

v_gene: TRBV5-1
j_gene: TRBJ2-7
CDR3aa: CASSGGVYTYEQYF

v_gene: TRBV20-1
j_gene: TRBJ1-1
CDR3aa: CSARRQGAGTEAFF

v_gene: TRBV11-2
j_gene: TRBJ2-5
CDR3aa: CASSTQEQETQYF

v_gene: TRBV28
j_gene: TRBJ2-7
CDR3aa: CASSPSGGGQSDEQYF

v_gene: TRBV4-3
j_gene: TRBJ2-3
CDR3aa: CASSQDTGGSTDTQYF

v_gene: TRBV15
j_gene: TRBJ2-1
CDR3aa: CATSFGEYNEQFF

v_gene: TRBV19
j_gene: TRBJ2-6
CDR3aa: CASSHQGEASGANVLTF